A selection of T cell receptor beta chains follows, all from one sample in a study of OX40 agonist ivuxolimab in advanced cancers. The method was immunoSEQ multiplex PCR; TCRdb's version includes in-frame clones alone and lacks a portion of them. The sample carries 40,000 to 55,000 clones, 70% to 90% recorded once. The starting material was CD4+ or CD8+ T cells sorted from blood, obtained in a trial of the OX40 agonist ivuxolimab. The receptors derive from an adult with an advanced solid tumor such as melanoma, head and neck, liver or kidney cancer. Each CDR3 is given with its conserved first and last residue. D genes are given only for firm matches. Clone size is given for some rows only: seen once, a few or many times, or a class if the clone is expanded.

abundance	v_gene	j_gene	len	d_gene	CDR3aa	CDR3nt
NA	TRBV7-6	TRBJ1-1	17	NA	CASSPRWTDNMNTEAFF	TGTGCCAGCAGCCCAAGGTGGACAGATAACATGAACACTGAAGCTTTCTTT
NA	TRBV6-1	TRBJ1-2	17	TRBD1	CASSGRFSGGRDYGYTF	TGTGCCAGCAGTGGACGATTTTCAGGGGGAAGGGACTATGGCTACACCTTC
NA	TRBV18	TRBJ2-6	16	NA	CASSPQENSGANVLTF	TGTGCCAGCTCACCGCAAGAGAACTCTGGGGCCAACGTCCTGACTTTC
NA	TRBV10-3	TRBJ2-1	13	NA	CAIGKVGGDEQFF	TGTGCCATCGGTAAGGTGGGGGGCGATGAGCAGTTCTTC
NA	TRBV29-1	TRBJ1-2	15	NA	CSVLGVRTDVYGYTF	TGCAGCGTCTTGGGGGTAAGGACGGACGTCTATGGCTACACCTTC
NA	TRBV4-2	TRBJ1-5	15	NA	CASSQERRGNQPQHF	TGTGCCAGCAGCCAAGAGCGCCGGGGCAATCAGCCCCAGCATTTT
once	TRBV18	TRBJ1-1	16	NA	CASSPHRVRLNTEAFF	TGTGCCAGCTCACCACACCGTGTACGACTGAACACTGAAGCTTTCTTT
NA	TRBV6-5	TRBJ2-1	15	TRBD2	CASSRTSGRAREQFF	TGTGCCAGCAGCCGGACTAGCGGGAGGGCCCGTGAGCAGTTCTTC
few	TRBV2	TRBJ2-7	11	NA	CASSSAYEQYF	TGTGCCAGCTCTAGCGCCTACGAGCAGTACTTC
NA	TRBV7-9	TRBJ2-1	14	NA	CATQTGRIIDEQFF	TGTGCCACCCAGACAGGTCGAATCATCGATGAGCAGTTCTTC
NA	TRBV5-6	TRBJ2-1	12	NA	CASSLGQVEQFF	TGTGCCAGCAGCTTGGGACAGGTTGAGCAGTTCTTC
NA	TRBV30	TRBJ2-2	12	NA	CAWSAGLGELFF	TGTGCCTGGAGTGCGGGGCTCGGGGAGCTGTTTTTT
NA	TRBV27	TRBJ1-4	14	NA	CASSFIGTPEKLFF	TGTGCCAGCAGTTTCATTGGGACGCCTGAAAAACTGTTTTTT
NA	TRBV11-2	TRBJ2-1	12	NA	CASSLVYAEQFF	TGTGCCAGCAGCTTAGTATATGCTGAGCAGTTCTTC
NA	TRBV11-2	TRBJ2-7	15	TRBD1	CASSLGQGAPYEQYF	TGTGCCAGCAGCTTGGGACAGGGGGCCCCCTACGAGCAGTACTTC
NA	TRBV9	TRBJ1-2	12	NA	CASTQTGQSYTF	TGTGCCAGCACCCAGACAGGTCAGAGCTACACCTTC
NA	TRBV6-6	TRBJ2-7	16	TRBD2	CASSYSASGGSYEQYF	TGTGCCAGCAGTTACTCGGCTAGCGGGGGCTCCTACGAGCAGTACTTC
NA	TRBV7-9	TRBJ2-7	11	NA	CASSLAGEQYF	TGTGCCAGCAGCTTAGCGGGTGAGCAGTACTTC
NA	TRBV6-1	TRBJ2-4	17	TRBD2	CASSERLAGGPSDIQYF	TGTGCCAGCAGTGAGAGACTAGCGGGGGGGCCGAGTGACATTCAGTACTTC
NA	TRBV2	TRBJ1-1	13	NA	CASSEGGFTEAFF	TGTGCCAGCAGTGAAGGCGGATTCACTGAAGCTTTCTTT
NA	TRBV10-2	TRBJ2-1	13	NA	CASSEEVRREQFF	TGCGCCAGCAGTGAGGAGGTCAGGCGAGAGCAGTTCTTC
NA	TRBV9	TRBJ1-5	15	NA	CASSVGGGGGQPQHF	TGTGCCAGCAGCGTAGGAGGAGGGGGAGGTCAGCCCCAGCATTTT
NA	TRBV9	TRBJ2-1	15	NA	CASSDPRGPGNEQFF	TGTGCCAGCAGCGATCCCCGAGGGCCAGGAAATGAGCAGTTCTTC
NA	TRBV27	TRBJ1-2	16	NA	CASNSGGPMLNYGYTF	TGTGCCAGCAACTCGGGAGGGCCCATGCTTAACTATGGCTACACCTTC
NA	TRBV7-3	TRBJ2-6	20	NA	CASSLTGRGTPGSGANVLTF	TGTGCCAGCAGCTTAACGGGGCGGGGTACACCAGGCTCTGGGGCCAACGTCCTGACTTTC
NA	TRBV6-1	TRBJ1-6	16	NA	CASSEWGNLGNSPLHF	TGTGCCAGCAGTGAATGGGGGAATCTAGGAAATTCACCCCTCCACTTT
NA	TRBV6-1	TRBJ1-2	14	TRBD1	CASKNPGTAYGYTF	TGTGCCAGCAAAAACCCTGGGACAGCTTATGGCTACACCTTC
NA	TRBV19	TRBJ2-3	18	TRBD2	CASSIPGLAGKEADTQYF	TGTGCCAGTAGTATTCCGGGACTAGCGGGAAAGGAGGCAGATACGCAGTATTTT
NA	TRBV11-2	TRBJ2-7	13	NA	CASSLESSSEQYF	TGTGCCAGCAGCTTGGAGAGTAGCAGCGAGCAGTACTTC
NA	TRBV4-1	TRBJ2-1	15	TRBD1	CASSHPGQGVNEQFF	TGCGCCAGCAGCCACCCGGGACAGGGAGTCAATGAGCAGTTCTTC
NA	TRBV5-1	TRBJ2-2	13	NA	CASSSDGTGELFF	TGCGCCAGCAGCTCCGACGGCACCGGGGAGCTGTTTTTT
NA	TRBV2	TRBJ1-4	16	TRBD1	CASSEDLQGANEKLFF	TGTGCCAGCAGTGAAGATTTGCAGGGGGCGAACGAAAAACTGTTTTTT
NA	TRBV19	TRBJ1-2	14	NA	CASHKQTAGDGYTF	TGTGCCAGCCACAAACAGACAGCTGGTGATGGCTACACCTTC
NA	TRBV19	TRBJ2-2	13	NA	CASREGFYGELFF	TGTGCCAGTAGGGAAGGATTCTACGGGGAGCTGTTTTTT
NA	TRBV7-9	TRBJ1-3	14	TRBD1	CASGRQGPGNTIYF	TGTGCCAGCGGGCGACAGGGGCCCGGAAACACCATATATTTT
NA	TRBV6-1	TRBJ2-1	15	TRBD2	CASSEAGGSYNEQFF	TGTGCCAGCAGTGAGGCGGGAGGATCCTACAATGAGCAGTTCTTC
NA	TRBV5-1	TRBJ2-1	14	TRBD2	CASIDRGGANEQFF	TGCGCCAGCATCGACCGCGGGGGGGCCAATGAGCAGTTCTTC
NA	TRBV30	TRBJ1-3	16	NA	CAWSVPEEHSGNTIYF	TGTGCCTGGAGTGTACCCGAAGAGCACTCTGGAAACACCATATATTTT
NA	TRBV5-1	TRBJ2-1	14	TRBD2	CASSLGTSYNEQFF	TGCGCCAGCAGCTTAGGGACTAGCTACAATGAGCAGTTCTTC
NA	TRBV19	TRBJ2-7	13	NA	CASSLGPAYEQYF	TGTGCCAGTAGTCTCGGGCCCGCCTACGAGCAGTACTTC
NA	TRBV7-8	TRBJ2-7	11	NA	CASRADYEQYF	TGTGCCAGCAGGGCAGACTACGAGCAGTACTTC
NA	TRBV5-1	TRBJ1-2	12	NA	CASSRETYGYTF	TGCGCCAGCAGCCGGGAGACTTATGGCTACACCTTC
NA	TRBV4-2	TRBJ2-7	15	NA	CASSQETAVLMEQYF	TGTGCCAGCAGCCAAGAGACAGCGGTTCTTATGGAGCAGTACTTC
NA	TRBV19	TRBJ2-1	18	TRBD2	CASSIVRRGLTLLNEQFF	TGTGCCAGTAGTATCGTACGACGGGGACTAACCCTTTTAAATGAGCAGTTCTTC
NA	TRBV5-6	TRBJ2-1	11	NA	CASSPGTEQFF	TGTGCCAGCAGCCCGGGGACTGAGCAGTTCTTC
NA	TRBV11-2	TRBJ2-3	15	NA	CASSLRVGGTDTQYF	TGTGCCAGCAGCCTCCGAGTGGGAGGCACAGATACGCAGTATTTT